What follows is one T cell receptor (beta chain) and its context. Antigen: not known. These data are taken from a study of early T cells in non-severe SARS-CoV-2 infection. Whole-study results and caveats: Private and CD4 specificities were missed by VDJdb matching, which favored anti-spike CD8 responses.

Unique molecular identifiers (one per individual cDNA molecule) were attached. Each CDR3 protein gets one entry after TCRdb re-called the 5' RACE reads with MiXCR. The sample holds about 83,000 distinct CDR3 sequences, roughly an eighth seen once. This CDR3 region has 14 residues. V was clipped by 4 bases and J by 3 bases; unmatched bases: 6. Germline CDR1 reads SGHRS; CDR2 reads YFSETQ. The chain is built from TRBV5-1 and TRBJ2-5; TRBD1 agrees at 7 bases. The receptor was derived from an adult who was a healthcare worker with PCR-confirmed SARS-CoV-2 infection or an uninfected control (not recorded which). Sequencing input: whole blood. The CDR3 spells CASSQLGQEETQYF. The CDR3 nucleotides are TGCGCCAGCAGCCAACTCGGACAGGAAGAGACCCAGTACTTC. The full variable domain, its missing parts supplied by reference TRBV5-1 and TRBJ2-5, is KAGVTQTPRYLIKTRGQQVTLSCSPISGHRSVSWYQQTPGQGLQFLFEYFSETQRNKGNFPGRFSGRQFSNSRSEMNVSTLELGDSALYLCASSQLGQEETQYFGPGTRLLVL.